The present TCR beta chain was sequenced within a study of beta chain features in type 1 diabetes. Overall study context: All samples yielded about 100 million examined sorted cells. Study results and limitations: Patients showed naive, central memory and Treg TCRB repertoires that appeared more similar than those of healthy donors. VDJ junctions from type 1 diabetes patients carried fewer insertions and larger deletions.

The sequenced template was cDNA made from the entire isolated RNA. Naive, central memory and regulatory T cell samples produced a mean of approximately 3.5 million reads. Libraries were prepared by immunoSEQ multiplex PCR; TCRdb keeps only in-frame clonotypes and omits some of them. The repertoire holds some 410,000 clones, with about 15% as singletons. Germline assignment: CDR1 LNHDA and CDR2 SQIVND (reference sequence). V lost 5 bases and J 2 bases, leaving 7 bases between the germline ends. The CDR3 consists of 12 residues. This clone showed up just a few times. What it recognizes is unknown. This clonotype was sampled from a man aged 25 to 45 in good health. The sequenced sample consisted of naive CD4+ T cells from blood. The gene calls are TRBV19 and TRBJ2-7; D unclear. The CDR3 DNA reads TGTGCCAGTAGTGCCAATCCCTACGAGCAGTACTTC. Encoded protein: CASSANPYEQYF. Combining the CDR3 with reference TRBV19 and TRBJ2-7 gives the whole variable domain DGGITQSPKYLFRKEGQNVTLSCEQNLNHDAMYWYRQDPGQGLRLIYYSQIVNDFQKGDIAEGYSVSREKKESFPLTVTSAQKNPTAFYLCASSANPYEQYFGPGTRLTVT.